Listed below are T cell receptor beta chains from one sample, sequenced in a study of human T cells and chemical hapten exposure. A single record per CDR3 protein comes from TCRdb applying MiXCR to the RACE reads. This repertoire shows more than 300,000 distinct CDR3 sequences, approximately 5.1% found once; its top ten account for 2.5% to 3%. Specimen: whole blood, collected in connection with sensitization to the hapten diphenylcyclopropenone (DPC). These receptors were taken from a woman between 45 and 65 years old with alopecia areata. Some clones in this sample may be carry-over from other donors' samples. Both conserved end residues are part of each CDR3. A D gene is named only where the DNA matches it firmly. Size values are once, few and many counts, or a class for expanded clones, and some rows have none.

V	D	size	J	DNA	CDR3
TRBV6-1	NA	NA	TRBJ1-2	TGTGCCAGCAGTGAAGCCTTGTCTGGCTATGGCTACACCTTC	CASSEALSGYGYTF
TRBV20-1	NA	few	TRBJ1-1	TGCAGTGCTAGTGGAGAGAACACTGAAGCTTTCTTT	CSASGENTEAFF
TRBV12-5	NA	NA	TRBJ1-5	TGTGCTAGTGGCCGGACCCGGGACGGTAACAATCAGCCCCAGCATTTT	CASGRTRDGNNQPQHF
TRBV9	TRBD1	few	TRBJ1-3	TGTGCCAGCAGCGTAGGTCAGGGGGCGCGGTCTGGAAACACCATATATTTT	CASSVGQGARSGNTIYF
TRBV10-3	NA	many	TRBJ2-7	TGTGCCATCATCCTTAGCGAGGAGCAGTACTTC	CAIILSEEQYF
TRBV28	NA	many	TRBJ1-2	TGTGCCAGCAGTACAAGCGGCGGACTCTATGGCTACACCTTC	CASSTSGGLYGYTF
TRBV7-9	NA	many	TRBJ2-2	TGTGCCAGCGGTTCGAACACCGGGGAGCTGTTTTTT	CASGSNTGELFF
TRBV28	TRBD1	NA	TRBJ1-5	TGTGCCAGCAGTTTCTTGACAGGGGCCGGGCAGCCCCAGCATTTT	CASSFLTGAGQPQHF
TRBV2	NA	few	TRBJ1-2	TGTGCCAGCATGAGCGGTTGGGGCTACACCTTC	CASMSGWGYTF
TRBV29-1	NA	many	TRBJ2-3	TGCAGCCAGACTAGGGGAGCAGATACGCAGTATTTT	CSQTRGADTQYF
TRBV5-1	NA	NA	TRBJ2-3	TGCGCCAGCAGCTTGGACAATCCCCCCACAGATACGCAGTATTTT	CASSLDNPPTDTQYF
TRBV30	NA	NA	TRBJ1-4	TGTGCCTGGAGCCGCGGTAGGGGAGAAAAACTGTTTTTT	CAWSRGRGEKLFF
TRBV15	NA	many	TRBJ2-1	TGTGCCACTGGGACGGATGGGGGTTATGAGCAGTTCTTC	CATGTDGGYEQFF
TRBV2	NA	few	TRBJ2-3	TGTGCCAGCCGAACCCGCACAGATACGCAGTATTTT	CASRTRTDTQYF
TRBV6-2/TRBV6-3	NA	few	TRBJ1-2	TGTGCCAGCTCCCGAGTTTCCTATGGCTACACCTTC	CASSRVSYGYTF
TRBV11-1	NA	NA	TRBJ2-6	TGTGCCAGCAGCTTAGGGGCGGCTGGGGCCAACGTCCTGACTTTC	CASSLGAAGANVLTF
TRBV6-1	NA	many	TRBJ1-1	TGTGCCAGCAGGCTAGGGGGCACTGAAGCTTTCTTT	CASRLGGTEAFF
TRBV27	NA	many	TRBJ2-1	TGTGCCAGCAGTCATGGAAGGGAGCAGTTCTTC	CASSHGREQFF
TRBV5-4	TRBD1	NA	TRBJ1-2	TGTGCCAGCAGCCCCGCATTGGACAGGGGTAACTATGGCTACACCTTC	CASSPALDRGNYGYTF
TRBV6-6	NA	NA	TRBJ1-5	TGTGCCAGCAGTTTACCCAGGGTTGATCAGCCCCAGCATTTT	CASSLPRVDQPQHF
TRBV28	NA	many	TRBJ2-7	TGTGCCAGCAGTTACCAGGGGACCTCTAGGGAGCAGTACTTC	CASSYQGTSREQYF
TRBV28	NA	few	TRBJ2-7	TGTGCCAGCAGTTCCAGCGGACGACAGTGGTACTACCAGCAGTACTTC	CASSSSGRQWYYQQYF
TRBV29-1	TRBD1	many	TRBJ2-3	TGCAGCGTAGGACAGGGGGCTGAAGATACGCAGTATTTT	CSVGQGAEDTQYF
TRBV20-1	NA	many	TRBJ2-7	TGCAGTGCTCAAGAGTCCGGCAGGGGAACGGACGAGCAGTACTTC	CSAQESGRGTDEQYF
TRBV29-1	NA	NA	TRBJ2-7	TGCGGCGTTGAAGGCACCGGGGTTGACTACGAGCAGTACTTC	CGVEGTGVDYEQYF
TRBV20-1	NA	many	TRBJ2-2	TGCAGTGCTAGCGGGCCTAGCCGGCACACCGGGGAGCTGTTTTTT	CSASGPSRHTGELFF
TRBV28	NA	many	TRBJ2-7	TGTGCCAGCAGTGGGAGCCGCGGACACTTCTGGGAGCAGTACTTC	CASSGSRGHFWEQYF
TRBV2	NA	few	TRBJ1-2	TGTGCCAGCAGTGAGACAGGACCGTACTATGGCTACACCTTC	CASSETGPYYGYTF
TRBV19	NA	NA	TRBJ2-1	TGTGCCAGTAGTATGTGGGGGAATGAGCAGTTCTTC	CASSMWGNEQFF
TRBV9	TRBD2	many	TRBJ2-3	TGTGCCAGCAGCGTTACCGGACTAGCGGGGGTCACAGATACGCAGTATTTT	CASSVTGLAGVTDTQYF
TRBV18	NA	many	TRBJ2-1	TGTGCCAGCTCACCTGACCCTGTGGGTTACAATGAGCAGTTCTTC	CASSPDPVGYNEQFF
TRBV7-6	NA	NA	TRBJ1-5	TGTGCCAGCAGCCCTGCAGGGGTTTGGGGCAATCAGCCCCAGCATTTT	CASSPAGVWGNQPQHF
TRBV7-2	TRBD2	many	TRBJ2-1	TGTGCCAGCAGCTTAGGTCTACTAGCGGCCCCCTACAATGAGCAGTTCTTC	CASSLGLLAAPYNEQFF
TRBV7-8	TRBD2	NA	TRBJ2-5	TGTGCCAGCAGCCCCAGCGGGAGGGGAGAGACCCAGTACTTC	CASSPSGRGETQYF
TRBV10-3	NA	few	TRBJ2-7	TGTGCCATCAGCTCTACCGCTTCCTACGAGCAGTACTTC	CAISSTASYEQYF
TRBV20-1	TRBD2	many	TRBJ2-7	TGCAGTGGACTAGCGGGCCAACCCTACGAGCAGTACTTC	CSGLAGQPYEQYF
TRBV5-6	NA	many	TRBJ1-4	TGTGCCAGCAGCTCAAGACAGGCTACTAATGAAAAACTGTTTTTT	CASSSRQATNEKLFF
TRBV29-1	NA	many	TRBJ2-2	TGCAGCGTTGACGGCTTCCTCGGGGAGCTGTTTTTT	CSVDGFLGELFF
TRBV6-4	TRBD1	few	TRBJ1-1	TGTGCCAGCCGAGAAATCCAGGGGGCTGAAGCTTTCTTT	CASREIQGAEAFF
TRBV27	NA	NA	TRBJ1-5	TGTGCCAGCAGTTTAGCCAGGGGCAGCAATCAGCCCCAGCATTTT	CASSLARGSNQPQHF
TRBV7-9	NA	many	TRBJ2-1	TGTGCCAGCAGCTCAGGCTACAATGAGCAGTTCTTC	CASSSGYNEQFF
TRBV3-1	TRBD2	many	TRBJ2-3	TGTGCCAGCAGCCTCCTCCTAGCGGGGGGCCACACAGATACGCAGTATTTT	CASSLLLAGGHTDTQYF
TRBV2	TRBD1	NA	TRBJ1-1	TGTGCCGCACGACAGGGAAACACTGAAGCTTTCTTT	CAARQGNTEAFF
TRBV11-3	NA	many	TRBJ2-1	TGTGCCAGCAGCTTACGGGGACCCACCTACAATGAGCAGTTCTTC	CASSLRGPTYNEQFF
TRBV5-6	TRBD1	many	TRBJ1-1	TGTGCCAGCAGCTCCCAGGGGGCCGGGGTGAACACTGAAGCTTTCTTT	CASSSQGAGVNTEAFF
TRBV5-6	NA	NA	TRBJ2-3	TGTGCCAGCAGCTTAGGACAGAATACGCAGTATTTT	CASSLGQNTQYF
TRBV2	NA	many	TRBJ1-1	TGTGCCAGCAGGAGGGACCTGACGGATCAAGCTTTCTTT	CASRRDLTDQAFF
TRBV5-1	NA	many	TRBJ2-7	TGCGCCAGCAGCTTGGAAACCGAGCAGTACTTC	CASSLETEQYF
TRBV9	NA	NA	TRBJ1-1	TGTGCCAGCAGCCCCCGACCTGACAGCAGTAGCACTGAAGCTTTCTTT	CASSPRPDSSSTEAFF
TRBV12-3/TRBV12-4	TRBD1	many	TRBJ2-7	TGTGCCAGCAGTTTCTTGAGGGGGCTGTACGAGCAGTACTTC	CASSFLRGLYEQYF
TRBV27	NA	many	TRBJ2-3	TGTGCCAGCAGTTCCCTCGGGACGTACACAGATACGCAGTATTTT	CASSSLGTYTDTQYF